This TCR beta chain is from a study of T cells after posttransplantation cyclophosphamide. On the day of bone marrow donation, the related graft donor provided peripheral blood. This clone has just one count. Antigen: not known. General observations from the study: TRB overlap between skin or GI tissue T cells and blood was limited. Donor CD8+ memory clones often dominated recipient blood repertoires at later times. TRB clonality was highly associated with recipient CMV seropositivity and reactivation.

The germline gives CDR1 SGHRS, CDR2 YFSETQ. CDR3 length: 16 residues. Trimming removed 3 bases from V and 6 bases from J, with 18 bases in between. The table came from immunoSEQ multiplex PCR; TCRdb's copy has only in-frame clones and leaves some out. Seen here are thousands of clones, roughly 98% observed once, and the top ten hold 0.85% to 0.9%. The rearrangement joins TRBV5-1 to TRBJ1-4, with a possible D match to TRBD1 (6 bases). Sequences were obtained from memory CD4+ T cells sorted from PBMCs. The receptor's source is a man aged 35 to 55 in good health, CMV-negative, and a related stem cell transplant donor. CDR3 protein: CASSSGTQGYDEKLFF. CDR3 in DNA: TGCGCCAGCAGCTCGGGTACTCAGGGGTATGATGAAAAACTGTTTTTT.